Each of the 10 T cell receptor beta chains below was sequenced from the same sample in a study of T cell changes during pregnancy in multiple sclerosis. Only in-frame clones appear in the TCRdb table, and some are missing; sequencing was by immunoSEQ multiplex PCR. The repertoire holds around 52,000 clones, with 92% as singletons. Source: CD4+ T cells from peripheral blood mononuclear cells, taken in the second trimester of pregnancy. These TCRs come from a female donor with multiple sclerosis, enrolled in a pregnancy study.

V and J are TRBV27 and TRBJ1-2; 7 nucleotides agree with TRBD1. The CDR3 is made up of 13 amino acids. V shed 2 bases and J 7 bases; nucleotides not matched to a gene: 4. Germline values: CDR1 MNHEY, CDR2 SMNVEV (reference sequence). The CDR3 spells CASSLKGAFGYTF. In DNA form, the CDR3 reads TGTGCCAGCAGTTTAAAGGGGGCGTTTGGCTACACCTTC.

V gene TRBV19 combines with J gene TRBJ2-3; maybe TRBD1 (6 bases). Trimming removed 3 bases from V and 3 bases from J, with 13 bases in between. The germline CDR1 and CDR2 sequences are LNHDA and SQIVND (reference sequence). The CDR3 is made up of 15 amino acids. This chain's CDR3 is CASSIRGARTDTQYF. As DNA, the CDR3 is TGTGCCAGTAGTATCAGGGGAGCTCGAACAGATACGCAGTATTTT.

The J gene is TRBJ1-5, the V gene TRBV19, with D maybe TRBD1 (5 bases). This CDR3 region has 14 residues. Germline CDR1 LNHDA, CDR2 SQIVND (reference sequence). Trimming stripped 6 bases from V and 3 bases from J, with 12 bases between. CDR3 nucleotide sequence: TGTGCCAGTAGAGTGGGGGGACCCAATCAGCCCCAGCATTTT. It specifies CASRVGGPNQPQHF. The full variable domain, with the rest looked up from reference TRBV19 and TRBJ1-5, is DGGITQSPKYLFRKEGQNVTLSCEQNLNHDAMYWYRQDPGQGLRLIYYSQIVNDFQKGDIAEGYSVSREKKESFPLTVTSAQKNPTAFYLCASRVGGPNQPQHFGDGTRLSIL.

The rearrangement uses TRBV28 and TRBJ1-2; D unresolved. Germline loops: CDR1 MDHEN, CDR2 SYDVKM. The V gene lost 5 bases and the J gene lost 10 bases, with 14 bases spanning the gap. This CDR3 is 12 amino acids long. The CDR3 region is CASSPLRGLYTF. The CDR3 DNA sequence: TGTGCCAGCAGTCCCCTCCGCGGCCTCTACACCTTC.

The rearrangement links TRBV19 to TRBJ1-3; 7 nucleotides match TRBD1. CDR1 is LNHDA and CDR2 is SQIVND in the germline V gene (reference sequence). The CDR3 spans 14 residues. V was pared by 5 bases and J by 2 bases, with 3 bases of the junction left unmatched. DNA of the CDR3: TGTGCCAGTAGTTCAGGACAGGCTGGAAACACCATATATTTT. Encoded protein: CASSSGQAGNTIYF.

J is TRBJ1-4 and V is TRBV28; unclear D gene. This CDR3 contains 14 residues. V dropped 5 bases and J dropped 7 bases, with 14 bases sitting between them. Germline V gene data show CDR1 as MDHEN and CDR2 as SYDVKM. CDR3 loop: CASSPRRPGEKLFF. Here the CDR3 DNA reads TGTGCCAGCAGTCCCAGGAGGCCGGGTGAAAAACTGTTTTTT.

The J gene is TRBJ2-7, the V gene TRBV6-1, with D perhaps TRBD1 (5 bases). The CDR3 is 15 residues long. V lost 3 bases, J lost 3 bases, and 15 bases lay in between. CDR1 is MNHNS, CDR2 SASEGT, per germline. CDR3 DNA sequence: TGTGCCAGCAGTGAGACAGAAGAAGTATTCTACGAGCAGTACTTC. It codes for CASSETEEVFYEQYF.

The chain joins TRBV19 to TRBJ2-3; TRBD1 is a possible D gene (6 bases). Germline CDR1 is LNHDA and CDR2 is SQIVND (reference sequence). The CDR3 loop spans 14 amino acids. Trimming cost V 6 bases and J 2 bases, with 12 bases left between them. CDR3 region: CASSRDTLTDTQYF. The CDR3 DNA follows: TGTGCCAGTAGCCGGGACACCCTCACAGATACGCAGTATTTT.

The chain links TRBV9 to TRBJ2-1; TRBD1 agrees at 8 bases. The CDR3 has 14 residues. Germline CDR1 is SGDLS and CDR2 is YYNGEE. After removal of 4 bases from V and 7 bases from J, the junction contained 7 bases not matched to a gene. CDR3 residues: CASSKQGARNEQFF. The CDR3 nucleotides read TGTGCCAGCAGCAAGCAGGGGGCGCGGAATGAGCAGTTCTTC.

The rearrangement links TRBV14 to TRBJ1-2; 7 bases are shared with TRBD1. Germline assignment: CDR1 SGHDN and CDR2 FVKESK. The CDR3 consists of 16 residues. V shed 4 bases and J 2 bases; nucleotides not matched to a gene: 10. The CDR3 DNA reads as TGTGCCAGCAGCCGATCCTTTGGGACAGACAACTATGGCTACACCTTC. This translates into CASSRSFGTDNYGYTF. The whole variable domain, filled in from reference TRBV14 and TRBJ1-2, reads EAGVTQFPSHSVIEKGQTVTLRCDPISGHDNLYWYRRVMGKEIKFLLHFVKESKQDESGMPNNRFLAERTGGTYSTLKVQPAELEDSGVYFCASSRSFGTDNYGYTFGSGTRLTVV.